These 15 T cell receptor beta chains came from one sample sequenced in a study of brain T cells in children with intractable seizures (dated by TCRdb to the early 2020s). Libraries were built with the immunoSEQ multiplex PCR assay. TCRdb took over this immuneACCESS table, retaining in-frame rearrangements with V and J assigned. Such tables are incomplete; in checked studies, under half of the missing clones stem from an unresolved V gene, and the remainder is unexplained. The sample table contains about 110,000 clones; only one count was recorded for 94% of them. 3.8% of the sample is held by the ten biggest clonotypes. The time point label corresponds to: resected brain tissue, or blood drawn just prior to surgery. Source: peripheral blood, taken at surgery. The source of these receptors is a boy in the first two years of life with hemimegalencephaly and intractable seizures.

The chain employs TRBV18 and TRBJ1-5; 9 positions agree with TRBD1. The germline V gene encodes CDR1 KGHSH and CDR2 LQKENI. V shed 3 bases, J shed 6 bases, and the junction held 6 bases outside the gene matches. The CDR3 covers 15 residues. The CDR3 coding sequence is TGTGCCAGCTCACCGGGACAGGGTATCGGTCAGCCCCAGCATTTT. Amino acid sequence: CASSPGQGIGQPQHF.

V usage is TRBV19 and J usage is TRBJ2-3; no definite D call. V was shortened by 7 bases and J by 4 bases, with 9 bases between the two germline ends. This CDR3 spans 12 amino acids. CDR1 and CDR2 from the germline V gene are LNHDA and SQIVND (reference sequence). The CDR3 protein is CASTNLPDTQYF. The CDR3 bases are TGTGCCAGTACAAATCTTCCAGATACGCAGTATTTT.

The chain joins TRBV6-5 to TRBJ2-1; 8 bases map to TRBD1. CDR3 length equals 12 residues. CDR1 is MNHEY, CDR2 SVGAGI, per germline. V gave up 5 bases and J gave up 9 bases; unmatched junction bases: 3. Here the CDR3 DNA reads TGTGCCAGCAGTCACAGGGGGATTGAGCAGTTCTTC. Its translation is CASSHRGIEQFF.

This chain's CDR3 is CASTPTLGQGPGEQYF. CDR3 DNA: TGTGCCAGCACCCCCACTCTGGGACAGGGCCCGGGGGAGCAGTACTTC. The chain has TRBV28 and TRBJ2-7; 9 bases are shared with TRBD1. V dropped 7 bases and J dropped 7; count of bases not matched to a gene: 17. The CDR3 runs 16 residues. Germline assignment: CDR1 MDHEN and CDR2 SYDVKM.

The DNA for the CDR3 is TGCGCCAGCAGCACGCAGGGTAGGCCCGGGGAAAAACTGTTTTTT. This codes for CASSTQGRPGEKLFF. The chain has TRBV5-1 and TRBJ1-4; maybe TRBD1 (5 bases). Trimming cost V 4 bases and J 8 bases, with 18 bases left between them. The germline CDR1 and CDR2 sequences are SGHRS and YFSETQ. This CDR3 contains 15 residues.

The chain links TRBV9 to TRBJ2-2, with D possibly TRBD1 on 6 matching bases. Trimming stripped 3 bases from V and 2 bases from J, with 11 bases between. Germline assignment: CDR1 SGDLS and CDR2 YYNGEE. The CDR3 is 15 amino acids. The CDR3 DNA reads TGTGCCAGCAGCGCCTCCGGGACAAACACCGGGGAGCTGTTTTTT. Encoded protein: CASSASGTNTGELFF.

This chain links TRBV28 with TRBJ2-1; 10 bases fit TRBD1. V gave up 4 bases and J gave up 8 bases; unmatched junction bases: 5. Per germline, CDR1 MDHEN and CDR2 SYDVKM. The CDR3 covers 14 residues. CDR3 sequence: CASSYRDRGDEQFF. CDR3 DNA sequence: TGTGCCAGCAGTTACCGGGACAGGGGCGATGAGCAGTTCTTC.

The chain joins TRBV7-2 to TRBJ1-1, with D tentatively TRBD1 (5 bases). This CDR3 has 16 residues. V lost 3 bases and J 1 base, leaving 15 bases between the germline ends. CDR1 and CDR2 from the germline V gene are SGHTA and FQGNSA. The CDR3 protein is CASSLVGTGKNTEAFF. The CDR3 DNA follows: TGTGCCAGCAGCTTGGTGGGGACGGGGAAGAACACTGAAGCTTTCTTT.

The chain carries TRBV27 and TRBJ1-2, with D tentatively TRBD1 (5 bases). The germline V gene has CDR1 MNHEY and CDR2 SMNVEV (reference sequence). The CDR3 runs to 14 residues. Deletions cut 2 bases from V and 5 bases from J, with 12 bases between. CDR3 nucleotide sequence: TGTGCCAGCAGTTTAGTCGGCCAGGGATATGGCTACACCTTC. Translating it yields CASSLVGQGYGYTF.

CDR3 DNA sequence: TGTGCCAGCAGCTTAGTAGAACTATTACACTACGAGCAGTACTTC. Residues: CASSLVELLHYEQYF. This chain joins TRBV7-2 and TRBJ2-7; D gene ambiguous. The ends were cut back, 1 base at V and 3 bases at J, with 13 bases in the middle. The CDR3 is made up of 15 amino acids. CDR1 and CDR2 (germline): SGHTA, FQGNSA.

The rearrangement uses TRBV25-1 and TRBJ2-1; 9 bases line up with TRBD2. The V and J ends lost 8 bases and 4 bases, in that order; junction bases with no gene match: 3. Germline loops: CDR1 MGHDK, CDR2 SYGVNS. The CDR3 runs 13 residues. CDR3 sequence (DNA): TGTGCCAGCTGGCGGGAGGGATACAATGAGCAGTTCTTC. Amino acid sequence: CASWREGYNEQFF.

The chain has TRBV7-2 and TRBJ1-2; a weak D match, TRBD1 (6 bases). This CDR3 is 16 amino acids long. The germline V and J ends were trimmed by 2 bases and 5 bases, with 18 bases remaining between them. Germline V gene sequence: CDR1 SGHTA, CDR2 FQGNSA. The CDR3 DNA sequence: TGTGCCAGCAGCTTAAAGGGGTGGGGGGCGCGGTATGGCTACACCTTC. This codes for CASSLKGWGARYGYTF.

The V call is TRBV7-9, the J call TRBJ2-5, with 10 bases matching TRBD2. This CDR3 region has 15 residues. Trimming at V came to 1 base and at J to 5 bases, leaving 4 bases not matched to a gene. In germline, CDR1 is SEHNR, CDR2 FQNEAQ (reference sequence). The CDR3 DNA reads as TGTGCCAGCAGCTTAGGGCTAGCGGGAGAGGAGACCCAGTACTTC. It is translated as CASSLGLAGEETQYF.

CDR3 in DNA: TGTGCCAGCAGCCGGTCCGGGGGGAGAGTGGCAGATACGCAGTATTTT. Translated: CASSRSGGRVADTQYF. The rearrangement links TRBV9 to TRBJ2-3, with 7 positions matching TRBD2. This CDR3 spans 16 amino acids. Trimming removed 4 bases from V and 4 bases from J; junction bases left unmatched: 12. From germline, CDR1 is SGDLS and CDR2 YYNGEE.

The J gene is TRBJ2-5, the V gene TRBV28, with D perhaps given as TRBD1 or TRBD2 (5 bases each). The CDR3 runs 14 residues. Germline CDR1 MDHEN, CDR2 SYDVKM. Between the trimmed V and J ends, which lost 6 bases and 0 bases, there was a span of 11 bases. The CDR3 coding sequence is TGTGCCAGCAGGGGGGACGGTTACCAAGAGACCCAGTACTTC. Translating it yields CASRGDGYQETQYF.